This entry lists 13 T cell receptor beta chains sequenced from one sample in a study of cytomegalovirus exposure and HLA in healthy donors (dated by TCRdb to 2017 to 2019). The library was produced with the immunoSEQ multiplex PCR assay. For the multiplex PCR, a mixture combining 60 forward primers for TCR Vbeta segments and 13 reverse primers for TCR Jbeta segments was used. TCRdb stores this immuneACCESS table with in-frame sequences only. Part of the clones is absent; in the studies checked, under half of the shortfall reflects unresolved V genes, and no reason is known for the rest. The sample contains around 120,000 clones, 50% to 65% of them found a single time. The biggest ten clones account for roughly 10% of the sample. The sequenced sample was PBMCs. These receptor sequences come from a woman in her forties in good health and CMV-seropositive.

This clone was found a few times. The V and J genes are TRBV5-4 and TRBJ2-1; D remains unclear. V dropped 0 bases and J dropped 0 bases, with 10 bases sitting between them. From germline, CDR1 is SGHNT and CDR2 YYREEE (reference sequence). This CDR3 has 16 residues. CDR3 sequence reads: CASSLARISSYNEQFF. CDR3 sequence (DNA): TGTGCCAGCAGCTTGGCCAGAATCAGCTCCTACAATGAGCAGTTCTTC.

The table lists this clone with a few counts. The rearrangement links TRBV11-3 to TRBJ2-7; tentative D call: TRBD1 (6 bases). Deletions cut 1 base from V and 3 bases from J, with 22 bases between. The CDR3 loop spans 18 amino acids. Germline CDR1 is SGHNT and CDR2 is YENEEA. The CDR3 here is CASSLAPPTGSTYYEQYF. The CDR3 DNA reads TGTGCCAGCAGCTTAGCCCCCCCTACAGGGTCCACTTACTACGAGCAGTACTTC.

The sample holds a few counts of this clone. The rearrangement links TRBV7-2 to TRBJ2-5; D is uncertain. V was shortened by 0 bases and J by 4 bases, with 9 bases between the two germline ends. The CDR3 contains 14 residues. Germline loops: CDR1 SGHTA, CDR2 FQGNSA. This chain's CDR3 is CASSLAPRRETQYF. In nucleotides, the CDR3 is TGTGCCAGCAGCTTAGCCCCTAGGAGAGAGACCCAGTACTTC.

This rearrangement joins TRBV6-4 to TRBJ1-5; 8 nucleotides agree with TRBD1. The CDR3 length is 16 residues. Germline trimming cut 2 bases from V and 4 bases from J; bases unmatched to any gene: 7. Germline V lookup: CDR1 MRHNA, CDR2 SNTAGT. The CDR3 bases are TGTGCCAGCAGTGACCTGGACAGGGTCCCGAATCAGCCCCAGCATTTT. Its translation is CASSDLDRVPNQPQHF.

This clone came up a few times. The V and J genes are TRBV6-6 and TRBJ1-2; 8 bases agree with TRBD1. Per the germline V gene, CDR1 is MNHNY and CDR2 is SVGAGI (reference sequence). The V segment lost 5 bases and the J segment 4 bases; nucleotides outside the gene matches: 9. The length of the CDR3 is 15 residues. The CDR3: CASSQRDRSGYGYTF. CDR3 nucleotide sequence: TGTGCCAGCAGTCAACGGGACAGGTCTGGCTATGGCTACACCTTC.

DNA of the CDR3: TGCGCCAGCAGCTTGGACGGGAGCACAGATACGCAGTATTTT. It specifies CASSLDGSTDTQYF. J is TRBJ2-3 and V is TRBV5-1; D remains ambiguous. The CDR3 is made up of 14 amino acids. V lost 0 bases, J lost 0 bases, and 5 bases lay in between. Germline V CDR1 and CDR2: SGHRS, YFSETQ. Based on the CDR3 plus reference TRBV5-1 and TRBJ2-3, the full variable domain is KAGVTQTPRYLIKTRGQQVTLSCSPISGHRSVSWYQQTPGQGLQFLFEYFSETQRNKGNFPGRFSGRQFSNSRSEMNVSTLELGDSALYLCASSLDGSTDTQYFGPGTRLTVL.

V usage is TRBV14 and J usage is TRBJ2-3, with D uncertain. The CDR3 runs 15 residues. Germline CDR1 reads SGHDN; CDR2 reads FVKESK. V shed 1 base and J shed 0 bases, with 8 bases lying between them. CDR3 region: CASSQGGGSTDTQYF. The CDR3 coding sequence is TGTGCCAGCAGCCAAGGTGGCGGTAGCACAGATACGCAGTATTTT.

The chain couples TRBV19 to TRBJ1-1, with 9 bases lining up with TRBD1. CDR3 length equals 16 residues. Trimming took 1 base from V and 0 from J; bases not matched to a gene: 3. In germline, CDR1 is LNHDA, CDR2 SQIVND (reference sequence). CDR3 in DNA: TGTGCCAGTAGTATAGCGGGACAGGGCATGAACACTGAAGCTTTCTTT. It yields the protein CASSIAGQGMNTEAFF.

The rearrangement uses TRBV28 and TRBJ1-1; 10 positions match TRBD1. Germline V gene data show CDR1 as MDHEN and CDR2 as SYDVKM. The CDR3 contains 16 residues. The V gene end was trimmed by 5 bases and the J gene end by 0 bases; junction bases not matched to a gene: 6. CDR3 sequence (DNA): TGTGCCAGCAGTCTTGGGACAGGGGACATGAACACTGAAGCTTTCTTT. This codes for CASSLGTGDMNTEAFF.

The V call is TRBV11-3, the J call TRBJ2-1; 9 positions agree with TRBD2. This CDR3 has 13 residues. After removal of 5 bases from V and 7 bases from J, the junction contained 3 bases not matched to a gene. Germline V gene sequence: CDR1 SGHNT, CDR2 YENEEA. Here the CDR3 DNA reads TGTGCCAGCAGCCTTAGCGGGAGTAATGAGCAGTTCTTC. Protein product: CASSLSGSNEQFF.

The chain links TRBV29-1 to TRBJ2-5, with D perhaps matching TRBD1 (5 bases). This CDR3 has 12 residues. Germline V gene lookup returns CDR1 SQVTM and CDR2 ANQGSEA. Trimming pared 5 bases from V and 3 bases from J, leaving 10 bases between. The DNA for the CDR3 is TGCAGCGTTCGACAGCTAGAAGAGACCCAGTACTTC. Translating it yields CSVRQLEETQYF.

The gene calls are TRBV5-1 and TRBJ2-2; 13 bases agree with TRBD2. The V segment lost 4 bases and the J segment 3 bases; nucleotides outside the gene matches: 3. Looked up from germline, CDR1 is SGHRS and CDR2 is YFSETQ. The CDR3 extends over 16 amino acids. The CDR3, as DNA: TGCGCCAGCAGCGACGGACTAGCGGGAGACACCGGGGAGCTGTTTTTT. It codes for CASSDGLAGDTGELFF.

The chain has TRBV28 and TRBJ1-3; unclear D gene. Trimming stripped 2 bases from V and 9 bases from J, with 20 bases between. This CDR3 contains 16 residues. The germline V gene encodes CDR1 MDHEN and CDR2 SYDVKM. CDR3: CASSLAPDWDFGTIYF. CDR3 in DNA: TGTGCCAGCAGTTTAGCCCCGGACTGGGATTTCGGCACCATATATTTT.